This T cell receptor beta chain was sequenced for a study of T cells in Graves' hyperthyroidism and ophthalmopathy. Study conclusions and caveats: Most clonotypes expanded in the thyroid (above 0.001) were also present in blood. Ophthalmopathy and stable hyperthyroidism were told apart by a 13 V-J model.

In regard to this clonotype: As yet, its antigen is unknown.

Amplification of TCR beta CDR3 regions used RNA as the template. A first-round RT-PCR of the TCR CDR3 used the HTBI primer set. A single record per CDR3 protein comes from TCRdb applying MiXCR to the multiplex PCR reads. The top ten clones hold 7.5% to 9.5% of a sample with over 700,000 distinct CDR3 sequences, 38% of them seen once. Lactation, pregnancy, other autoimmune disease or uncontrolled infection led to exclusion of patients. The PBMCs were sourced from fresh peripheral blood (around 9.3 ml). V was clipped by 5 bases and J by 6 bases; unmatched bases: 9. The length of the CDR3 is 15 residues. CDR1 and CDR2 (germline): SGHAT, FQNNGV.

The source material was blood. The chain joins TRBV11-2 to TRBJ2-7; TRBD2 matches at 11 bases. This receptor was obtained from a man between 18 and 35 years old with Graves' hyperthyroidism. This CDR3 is CASSPQGLAAPEQYF. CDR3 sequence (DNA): TGTGCCAGCAGCCCACAGGGACTAGCGGCTCCCGAGCAGTACTTC.